These T cell receptor beta chains were read from a single sample in a study of cytomegalovirus exposure and HLA in healthy donors. Assay used: immunoSEQ multiplex PCR; TCRdb lists only in-frame clones, some missing. Counted here are roughly 100,000 clones, about two thirds occurring once; the ten biggest clones make up 0.79%. The specimen was PBMCs. The receptor source for this set is a boy aged 5-17 years in good health and CMV-seronegative. The CDR3 runs from the conserved cysteine through the conserved F or W. A D gene is named only where the DNA matches it firmly. Clone sizes are given selectively: once, few, many, or a class where the clone is expanded.

D gene	V gene	J gene	clone size	CDR3 length	CDR3 protein	CDR3 DNA
TRBD1	TRBV6-6	TRBJ1-1	NA	15	CASSLLGQGNTEAFF	TGTGCCAGCAGTTTACTGGGACAGGGAAACACTGAAGCTTTCTTT
NA	TRBV5-3	TRBJ2-4	NA	15	CARSTRQLAKNIQYF	TGTGCCAGAAGCACTCGACAGTTAGCCAAAAACATTCAGTACTTC
TRBD1	TRBV12-5	TRBJ1-2	once	14	CASGSPHRGYGYTF	TGTGCTAGTGGTTCCCCTCACAGGGGCTATGGCTACACCTTC
TRBD1	TRBV6-1	TRBJ1-1	NA	18	CASSGLVGTGGDGTEAFF	TGTGCCAGCAGTGGTTTGGTTGGGACAGGGGGCGATGGCACTGAAGCTTTCTTT
NA	TRBV7-2	TRBJ1-3	few	13	CASSLSKQDTIYF	TGTGCCAGCAGCTTATCGAAGCAAGACACCATATATTTT
NA	TRBV2	TRBJ1-6	few	14	CASSEWGLNSPLHF	TGTGCCAGCAGTGAATGGGGGCTCAATTCACCCCTCCACTTT
TRBD2	TRBV6-5	TRBJ2-5	NA	15	CASSLRAGGIETQYF	TGTGCCAGCAGTTTAAGGGCGGGGGGTATAGAGACCCAGTACTTC
NA	TRBV10-2	TRBJ2-1	NA	15	CASGVFRGAYNEQFF	TGCGCCAGTGGGGTATTCCGGGGAGCCTACAATGAGCAGTTCTTC
NA	TRBV27	TRBJ2-6	once	13	CASSPLGANVLTF	TGTGCCAGCAGTCCTCTGGGGGCCAACGTCCTGACTTTC
NA	TRBV6-5	TRBJ2-1	NA	15	CASSYSPTPMNEQFF	TGTGCCAGCAGTTACTCCCCAACTCCTATGAATGAGCAGTTCTTC
NA	TRBV14	TRBJ2-5	few	14	CASSQVSGVETQYF	TGTGCCAGCAGCCAAGTATCCGGGGTAGAGACCCAGTACTTC
TRBD1	TRBV6-1	TRBJ1-4	NA	13	CASSEGPGGKLFF	TGTGCCAGCAGTGAAGGTCCAGGGGGAAAACTGTTTTTT
NA	TRBV27	TRBJ1-2	NA	14	CASSLHTGVNGYTF	TGTGCCAGCAGTTTACATACAGGTGTAAATGGCTACACCTTC
NA	TRBV27	TRBJ1-1	NA	17	CASSLFALGLSNTEAFF	TGTGCCAGCAGTTTATTTGCTCTAGGACTCTCAAACACTGAAGCTTTCTTT
NA	TRBV28	TRBJ2-5	NA	12	CASSRNGETQYF	TGTGCCAGCAGTCGGAACGGGGAGACCCAGTACTTC
TRBD1	TRBV27	TRBJ2-5	NA	15	CASSFGTGGRETQYF	TGTGCCAGCAGTTTTGGGACAGGGGGCCGGGAGACCCAGTACTTC
TRBD2	TRBV9	TRBJ2-7	NA	14	CASSVSGGDYEQYF	TGTGCCAGCAGCGTATCCGGGGGGGACTACGAGCAGTACTTC
NA	TRBV27	TRBJ2-2	NA	13	CASSLLAPGELFF	TGTGCCAGCAGTTTACTGGCTCCCGGGGAGCTGTTTTTT
NA	TRBV7-2	TRBJ1-1	NA	14	CASRRSGGFTEAFF	TGTGCCAGCAGGCGTTCAGGAGGCTTCACTGAAGCTTTCTTT
TRBD1	TRBV5-4	TRBJ1-3	NA	16	CASSLSQGASGNTIYF	TGTGCCAGCAGCTTGTCTCAGGGGGCCTCTGGAAACACCATATATTTT
NA	TRBV9	TRBJ2-7	NA	13	CASSAGSYGEQYF	TGTGCCAGCAGCGCCGGGTCCTACGGGGAGCAGTACTTC
TRBD1	TRBV28	TRBJ1-1	NA	17	CASSTRPGTGTNTEAFF	TGTGCCAGCAGTACCCGTCCCGGGACAGGAACGAACACTGAAGCTTTCTTT
TRBD1	TRBV28	TRBJ1-5	once	16	CASRNDRVESNQPQHF	TGTGCCAGCAGGAATGACAGGGTAGAGAGCAATCAGCCCCAGCATTTT
TRBD1	TRBV4-1	TRBJ2-2	NA	18	CASSRTGGEVKNTGELFF	TGCGCCAGCAGCCGGACAGGGGGCGAGGTGAAAAACACCGGGGAGCTGTTTTTT